This passage covers 21 T cell receptor beta chains from one sample sequenced in a study of blood T cells in healthy people across ages. Primed by a sample-barcoded 5' primer and a J-beta primer mix, a second PCR proceeded for 7 to 11 cycles. TCRdb reanalysed the 5' RACE reads using MiXCR and keeps one entry per CDR3 protein. The sample holds 850,000 to 1,300,000 distinct CDR3 sequences, 45% seen once. Sequencing was done on a sample of blood. These receptors were collected from a woman aged 55 to 70 in good health.

Turning to this clonotype: The junction differs from germline at one of its ends, possibly a read error. V gene TRBV6-5 combines with J gene TRBJ2-1; weak D call: TRBD1 (6 bases). The germline gives CDR1 MNHEY, CDR2 SVGAGI. The CDR3 totals 17 residues. The CDR3 region is CASSHSRNRASPTEQFF. The CDR3 coding sequence is TGTGCCAGCAGTCACTCACGAAACAGGGCCTCACCGACTGAGCAGTTCTTC.

This sequence joins TRBV7-9 and TRBJ2-5, with a tentative D call TRBD2 (6 bases). Per germline, CDR1 SEHNR and CDR2 FQNEAQ (reference sequence). Trimming stripped 5 bases from V and 8 bases from J, with 12 bases between. The CDR3 runs to 12 residues. DNA for the CDR3: TGTGCCAGCAGCCCCGGAGGGACCACCCAGTACTTC. Residues: CASSPGGTTQYF.

The V and J genes are TRBV4-1 and TRBJ1-6; the D is unclear. Germline values: CDR1 MGHRA, CDR2 YSYEKL. The CDR3 extends over 16 amino acids. The ends were cut back, 1 base at V and 6 bases at J, with 13 bases in the middle. CDR3 residues: CASSQAPEPPNSPLHF. CDR3 DNA: TGCGCCAGCAGCCAAGCCCCAGAACCACCTAATTCACCCCTCCACTTT.

The gene calls are TRBV9 and TRBJ2-1; D perhaps matches TRBD2 (6 bases). CDR1 is SGDLS, CDR2 YYNGEE, per germline. The V end was cut by 3 bases, the J end by 6 bases, with 10 bases between. This CDR3 has 13 amino acids. The CDR3 DNA is TGTGCCAGCAGCGGGGACGGGGGCAATGAGCAGTTCTTC. Protein: CASSGDGGNEQFF.

This clonotype was counted once. The chain uses TRBV7-9 and TRBJ2-1; D remains ambiguous. The CDR3 has 14 residues. V was cut by 1 base and J by 4 bases, with 8 bases left in between. Germline V lookup: CDR1 SEHNR, CDR2 FQNEAQ (reference sequence). CDR3 sequence: CASSLVLGYNEQFF. CDR3 coding DNA: TGTGCCAGCAGCTTAGTTCTGGGATACAATGAGCAGTTCTTC.

V and J are TRBV5-1 and TRBJ2-4; 8 bases line up with TRBD2. The DNA end is a closer match to TRBJ2-7, so the J assignment may be wrong. Germline lookup yields CDR1 SGHRS and CDR2 YFSETQ. The CDR3 totals 15 residues. The CDR3 DNA is TGCGCCAGCAGCTTGGGCGAGCGGGAGTACTACGAGCAGTACTTC. Translation: CASSLGEREYYEQYF.

This chain uses TRBV5-6 with TRBJ1-6, with D possibly TRBD1 on 6 matching bases. Germline V gene data show CDR1 as SGHDT and CDR2 as YYEEEE. CDR3 length equals 15 residues. V was shortened by 0 bases and J by 3 bases, with 7 bases between the two germline ends. CDR3 nucleotide sequence: TGTGCCAGCAGCTTGGGAGGGGGCTATAATTCACCCCTCCACTTT. This gives the protein CASSLGGGYNSPLHF.

The rearrangement links TRBV29-1 to TRBJ2-7; D not resolved. This CDR3 contains 12 residues. Trimming left V 7 bases short and J 5 bases short, with 15 bases between. Germline V lookup: CDR1 SQVTM, CDR2 ANQGSEA. The CDR3 loop reads CSARRPGHEQYF. As DNA, the CDR3 is TGCAGCGCAAGAAGACCGGGTCACGAGCAGTACTTC.

In its sample, this clonotype was seen a few times. V usage is TRBV15 and J usage is TRBJ2-5, with D perhaps matching TRBD2 (5 bases). Germline V lookup: CDR1 LNHNV, CDR2 YYDKDF (reference sequence). Trimming left V 3 bases short and J 3 bases short, with 11 bases between. This CDR3 is 14 amino acids long. The CDR3: CATSRGDYKETQYF. Written as DNA, the CDR3 is TGTGCCACCAGCAGGGGCGACTATAAAGAGACCCAGTACTTC.

The V gene is TRBV5-1, the J gene TRBJ2-7; 11 bases line up with TRBD2. Germline-derived CDR1 and CDR2 are SGHRS and YFSETQ. This CDR3 has 14 amino acids. Trimming removed 6 bases from V and 5 bases from J; junction bases left unmatched: 7. The CDR3 region is CASKIAGGPNEQYF. CDR3 coding DNA: TGCGCCAGCAAGATAGCGGGAGGGCCAAACGAGCAGTACTTC.

Details on this clonotype: Sequence at one end of the junction differs from germline and may be a read error. This rearrangement joins TRBV11-2 to TRBJ2-1; TRBD2 agrees at 8 bases. Germline V gene lookup returns CDR1 SGHAT and CDR2 FQNNGV. The CDR3 sequence is 13 residues long. The CDR3 nucleotides are TGTGCCGGCAGAAGGACTAGCCTTAATGAGCAGTTCTTC. Protein sequence: CAGRRTSLNEQFF.

This clonotype was picked up many times. V and J are TRBV29-1 and TRBJ1-6, with TRBD1 matching 7 bases. CDR3 length equals 13 residues. Germline values: CDR1 SQVTM, CDR2 ANQGSEA. V gave up 6 bases and J gave up 5 bases; unmatched junction bases: 4. The CDR3 bases are TGCAGCGTACGGGACAGCGATAATTCACCCCTCCACTTT. This gives the protein CSVRDSDNSPLHF.

The chain carries TRBV5-4 and TRBJ2-4, with D unresolved. Germline CDR1 SGHNT, CDR2 YYREEE (reference sequence). The germline V and J ends were trimmed by 5 bases and 1 base, with 10 bases remaining between them. There are 14 residues in the CDR3. This CDR3 is CASRPDTAKNIQYF. The CDR3 region has the DNA TGTGCCAGCAGACCCGACACGGCCAAAAACATTCAGTACTTC.

The chain uses TRBV20-1 and TRBJ2-1; TRBD2 aligns across 8 bases. Germline V gene data show CDR1 as DFQATT and CDR2 as SNEGSKA (reference sequence). The CDR3 loop spans 15 amino acids. J gave up 8 bases and V 1 base, and 10 bases lay outside the gene matches. The CDR3 nucleotides are TGCAGTGCTAGAGTTGGCGGGAGGTGGGACGATGAGCAGTTCTTC. Protein sequence: CSARVGGRWDDEQFF.

This clonotype has just a few counts. This chain connects TRBV5-5 to TRBJ1-2, with 7 bases matching TRBD1. This CDR3 is built from 15 residues. Trimming took 2 bases from V and 8 from J; bases not matched to a gene: 12. Germline V gene lookup returns CDR1 SGHKS and CDR2 YYEKEE (reference sequence). The CDR3 region has the DNA TGTGCCAGCAGCTTTGACGGAACAGGGGCGGGGGGCTACACCTTC. Protein sequence: CASSFDGTGAGGYTF.

In its sample, this clonotype was seen a few times. The rearrangement links TRBV3-1 to TRBJ2-7, with 10 bases that match TRBD2. Germline loops: CDR1 LGHDT, CDR2 YNNKEL (reference sequence). With V trimmed by 4 bases and J by 4 bases, 10 bases remained unmatched. The length of the CDR3 is 16 residues. The DNA of the CDR3 is TGTGCCAGCAGCCGAAGCTTCGGACTAGCGGATTACGAGCAGTACTTC. As protein: CASSRSFGLADYEQYF.

The genes are TRBV5-8 and TRBJ1-5, with 8 bases fitting TRBD1. The CDR3 is 15 amino acids. CDR1 is SGHTS, CDR2 YDEGEE, per germline. V lost 4 bases, J lost 6 bases, and 9 bases stayed unmatched. The CDR3 DNA sequence: TGTGCCAGCAGCATTGGACAGGGTCTGGGTCAGCCCCAGCATTTT. Translated, it gives CASSIGQGLGQPQHF.

This clonotype was observed once. A much more abundant neighbour one base away suggests this may be a read error. The chain has TRBV7-3 and TRBJ2-5; TRBD2 agrees at 13 bases. V shed 5 bases, J shed 11 bases, and the junction held 14 bases outside the gene matches. This CDR3 region has 16 residues. Germline CDR1 and CDR2: SGHTA and FQGTGA. DNA for the CDR3: TGTGCCAGCAGCCCCCGACTAGCGGGAGGTTTCAATGAGCAGTACTTC. Translated, it gives CASSPRLAGGFNEQYF.

The V and J genes are TRBV20-1 and TRBJ1-4; D unresolved. V was cut by 3 bases and J by 5 bases, with 19 bases left in between. CDR3 length: 16 residues. Germline loops: CDR1 DFQATT, CDR2 SNEGSKA (reference sequence). DNA for the CDR3: TGCAGTGCTAGTCTAACGGTTGGGATTCGAAATGAAAAACTGTTTTTT. It specifies CSASLTVGIRNEKLFF.

This chain links TRBV2 with TRBJ2-5; 10 bases map to TRBD2. The junction had 6 bases not matched to a gene; V was cut back by 6 bases and J by 5 bases. Germline V lookup: CDR1 SNHLY, CDR2 FYNNEI. This CDR3 has 14 amino acids. The CDR3, as DNA: TGTGCCAGCAGGGCTAGCGGGAGATATGAGACCCAGTACTTC. Protein: CASRASGRYETQYF.

This chain connects TRBV20-1 to TRBJ2-7, with TRBD2 matching 10 bases. The length of the CDR3 is 14 residues. Germline trimming cut 5 bases from V and 3 bases from J; bases unmatched to any gene: 7. In germline, CDR1 is DFQATT, CDR2 SNEGSKA (reference sequence). Here the CDR3 DNA reads TGCAGTGCTGAAGCCGGGACTAGCGTCTACGAGCAGTACTTC. Translating it yields CSAEAGTSVYEQYF.